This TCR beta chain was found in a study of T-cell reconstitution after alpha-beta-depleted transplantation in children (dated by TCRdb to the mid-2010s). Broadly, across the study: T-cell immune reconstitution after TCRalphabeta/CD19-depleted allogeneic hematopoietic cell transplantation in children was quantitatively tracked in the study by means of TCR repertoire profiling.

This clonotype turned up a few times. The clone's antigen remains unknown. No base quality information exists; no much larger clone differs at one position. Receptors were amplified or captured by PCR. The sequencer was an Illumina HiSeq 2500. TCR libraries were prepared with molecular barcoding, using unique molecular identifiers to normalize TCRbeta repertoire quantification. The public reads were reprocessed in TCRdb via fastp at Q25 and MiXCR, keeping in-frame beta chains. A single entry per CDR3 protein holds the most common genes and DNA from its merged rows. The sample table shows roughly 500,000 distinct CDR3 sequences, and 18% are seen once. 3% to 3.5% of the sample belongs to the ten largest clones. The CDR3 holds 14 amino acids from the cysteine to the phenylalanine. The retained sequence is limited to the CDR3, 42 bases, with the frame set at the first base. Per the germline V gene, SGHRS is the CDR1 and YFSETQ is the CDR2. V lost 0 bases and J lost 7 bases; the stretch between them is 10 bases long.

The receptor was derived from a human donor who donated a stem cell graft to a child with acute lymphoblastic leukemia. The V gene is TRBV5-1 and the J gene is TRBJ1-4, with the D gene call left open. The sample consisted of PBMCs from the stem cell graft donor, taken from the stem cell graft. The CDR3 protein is CASSLERKGEKLFF. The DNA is TGCGCCAGCAGCTTGGAGCGGAAGGGTGAAAAACTGTTTTTT.